These 25 T cell receptor beta chains share one sample of origin, sequenced in a study of T-cell reconstitution after alpha-beta-depleted transplantation in children. Construction of the TCRbeta library involved unique molecular identifiers. TCRdb re-called the PCR reads through MiXCR, storing one row per CDR3 protein. The sample consists of hundreds of thousands of distinct CDR3 sequences, around 15% of them appearing once. Sample: PBMCs, mostly from graft donor cells, taken 360 days after TCRalphabeta/CD19-depleted stem cell transplant. These receptors all stem from a male patient aged 2-9 years who had a stem cell transplant for acute lymphoblastic leukemia, so the T cells may come from the graft donor.

This clonotype was detected only a few times. This chain links TRBV11-2 with TRBJ2-7; weak D call: TRBD2 (5 bases). Trimming cost V 2 bases and J 7 bases, with 21 bases left between them. Germline CDR1 is SGHAT and CDR2 is FQNNGV. The CDR3 runs to 16 residues. CDR3 loop: CASSLFDLPKGGEQYF. The CDR3 DNA follows: TGTGCCAGCAGCTTATTTGACTTGCCAAAAGGCGGGGAGCAGTACTTC. Variable domain in full (rest from reference TRBV11-2 and TRBJ2-7): EAGVAQSPRYKIIEKRQSVAFWCNPISGHATLYWYQQILGQGPKLLIQFQNNGVVDDSQLPKDRFSAERLKGVDSTLKIQPAKLEDSAVYLCASSLFDLPKGGEQYFGPGTRLTVT.

V and J are TRBV20-1 and TRBJ2-7; possibly TRBD1 or TRBD2 for D (5 bases each). CDR1 is DFQATT, CDR2 SNEGSKA, per germline (reference sequence). Trimming stripped 3 bases from V and 3 bases from J, with 9 bases between. The CDR3 is 12 residues long. CDR3 loop: CSASGTYYEQYF. Written as DNA, the CDR3 is TGCAGTGCTAGCGGGACCTACTACGAGCAGTACTTC.

J is TRBJ1-4 and V is TRBV6-5, with no clear D. Germline CDR1 MNHEY, CDR2 SVGAGI. V was trimmed by 4 bases and J by 4 bases, leaving 19 bases between them. This CDR3 is 17 amino acids long. For the CDR3, the DNA is TGTGCCAGCAGTTTCAGCTTTCCCCTTCCGTATAATGAAAAACTGTTTTTT. It yields the protein CASSFSFPLPYNEKLFF.

This clonotype was found a few times. The V call is TRBV7-2, the J call TRBJ2-7, with 12 bases aligning to TRBD2. The V and J ends lost 2 bases and 5 bases, in that order; junction bases with no gene match: 10. The CDR3 consists of 17 residues. The germline gives CDR1 SGHTA, CDR2 FQGNSA. The CDR3 DNA reads TGTGCCAGCAGCTTACCGCCTCCCCTAGCGGGAGGGAACGAGCAGTACTTC. This encodes CASSLPPPLAGGNEQYF.

Only a few counts were recorded for this clonotype. This chain uses TRBV4-3 with TRBJ2-4; D possibly corresponds to TRBD2 (5 bases). V was shortened by 4 bases and J by 0 bases, with 19 bases between the two germline ends. Germline-derived CDR1 and CDR2 are LGHNA and YSLEER. The CDR3 runs to 18 residues. CDR3 sequence (DNA): TGCGCCAGCAGCCCTGAAGTCCCCTCAGGACTAGCCAAAAACATTCAGTACTTC. Its translation: CASSPEVPSGLAKNIQYF.

Only a few counts were recorded for this clonotype. The chain is built from TRBV20-1 and TRBJ2-7; 7 bases fit TRBD2. Looked up from germline, CDR1 is DFQATT and CDR2 is SNEGSKA (reference sequence). The CDR3 spans 22 residues. With V trimmed by 0 bases and J by 1 base, 27 bases remained unmatched. The CDR3: CSARDYAQWEFAGAPLSYEQYF. As DNA, the CDR3 is TGCAGTGCTAGAGATTACGCGCAATGGGAGTTCGCGGGAGCTCCTCTATCCTACGAGCAGTACTTC.

The V call is TRBV28, the J call TRBJ2-7; 9 positions agree with TRBD2. This CDR3 region has 15 residues. Germline assignment: CDR1 MDHEN and CDR2 SYDVKM. V gave up 3 bases and J gave up 4 bases; unmatched junction bases: 7. The CDR3 DNA is TGTGCCAGCAGTTTGATAGCGGGAGAGGTATACGAGCAGTACTTC. This codes for CASSLIAGEVYEQYF.

The V and J genes are TRBV4-1 and TRBJ2-3; 10 bases map to TRBD2. Germline V CDR1 and CDR2: MGHRA, YSYEKL. The CDR3 is 17 amino acids. The trim removed 1 base at V and 5 bases at J, leaving 9 bases unmatched. The CDR3 DNA reads as TGCGCCAGCAGCCAAGTCGAAGCGGGAGGGAAGGGAGATACGCAGTATTTT. Encoded protein: CASSQVEAGGKGDTQYF.

This clonotype showed up just a few times. The chain couples TRBV4-2 to TRBJ2-7; 10 bases align to TRBD2. CDR1 and CDR2 (germline): LGHNA, YNFKEQ. J was trimmed by 2 bases and V by 3 bases; bases with no gene match: 7. The CDR3 consists of 16 residues. CDR3: CASSQGLAGEAYEQYF. For the CDR3, the DNA is TGTGCCAGCAGCCAGGGCCTAGCGGGAGAAGCCTACGAGCAGTACTTC.

This clonotype was detected a few times. The chain couples TRBV27 to TRBJ1-1; maybe TRBD1 (6 bases). CDR3 length equals 16 residues. V was pared by 6 bases and J by 3 bases, with 20 bases between. Germline V CDR1 and CDR2: MNHEY, SMNVEV (reference sequence). The CDR3 reads CASSPTDRSAYTEAFF. CDR3 bases: TGTGCCAGCAGCCCGACCGACAGGTCGGCGTACACTGAAGCTTTCTTT.

The chain recombines TRBV4-3 with TRBJ2-1, with unresolved D. Trimming pared 0 bases from V and 0 bases from J, leaving 12 bases between. This CDR3 is built from 17 residues. CDR1 and CDR2 from the germline V gene are LGHNA and YSLEER. CDR3 bases: TGCGCCAGCAGCCAAGAGGCCCCGGATTTCTCCTACAATGAGCAGTTCTTC. Residues: CASSQEAPDFSYNEQFF.

Only a few counts were recorded for this clonotype. The chain uses TRBV10-3 and TRBJ2-5, with a weak D call TRBD1 (5 bases). The CDR3 is 16 amino acids. Germline CDR1 is ENHRY and CDR2 is SYGVKD. V lost 0 bases and J lost 5, with 16 bases in between. The CDR3 sequence: CAISESTGRHRETQYF. The DNA of the CDR3 is TGTGCCATCAGTGAGTCGACGGGCAGACACAGGGAGACCCAGTACTTC.

Only a few counts were recorded for this clonotype. The chain combines TRBV12-3 or TRBV12-4 with TRBJ2-2; D possibly corresponds to TRBD2 (6 bases). The V and J ends lost 8 bases and 4 bases respectively, with 11 bases between them. The CDR3 has 13 amino acids. CDR3 sequence: CASWGGVTGELFF. CDR3 bases: TGTGCCAGCTGGGGCGGGGTCACCGGGGAGCTGTTTTTT.

This clonotype was seen more than once but under ten times. The rearrangement joins TRBV4-3 to TRBJ2-7; weak D call: TRBD1 (6 bases). CDR1 and CDR2 (germline): LGHNA, YSLEER. Trimming took off 0 bases at V and 4 bases at J, with 10 bases between the two ends. CDR3 length: 14 residues. The CDR3 sequence: CASSQDTRGYEQYF. The CDR3 DNA is TGCGCCAGCAGCCAAGATACCAGGGGTTACGAGCAGTACTTC.

This chain links TRBV28 with TRBJ1-1; no clear D. The CDR3 sequence is 11 residues long. V was shortened by 5 bases and J by 3 bases, with 4 bases between the two germline ends. The germline CDR1 and CDR2 sequences are MDHEN and SYDVKM. The CDR3 bases are TGTGCCAGCAGTACCTACACTGAAGCTTTCTTT. Encoded protein: CASSTYTEAFF.

This chain joins TRBV6-5 and TRBJ2-2; TRBD1 matches 7 bases. Germline lookup yields CDR1 MNHEY and CDR2 SVGAGI. The CDR3 is made up of 17 amino acids. J gave up 0 bases and V 8 bases, and 12 bases lay outside the gene matches. The chain's CDR3 is CASRPRLGGPNTGELFF. The CDR3 region has the DNA TGTGCCAGCCGACCCCGTCTAGGGGGCCCGAACACCGGGGAGCTGTTTTTT.

The gene calls are TRBV7-2 and TRBJ2-3; tentative D call: TRBD2 (6 bases). CDR1 SGHTA and CDR2 FQGNSA come from the germline V gene. Trimming removed 3 bases from V and 2 bases from J, with 12 bases in between. This CDR3 has 15 amino acids. The DNA for the CDR3 is TGTGCCAGCAGCTTTGGGGGAGGTTTCACAGATACGCAGTATTTT. Its translation: CASSFGGGFTDTQYF.

This clonotype was seen a handful of times. The rearrangement joins TRBV12-3 or TRBV12-4 to TRBJ1-5; 7 positions match TRBD1. This CDR3 has 16 residues. Losses at the gene ends were 3 bases for V and 4 bases for J; bases not matched to a gene: 9. CDR3 bases: TGTGCCAGCAGTTTCCGGGGACAGTCCTCGAATCAGCCCCAGCATTTT. Translating gives CASSFRGQSSNQPQHF.

This clonotype has a handful of counts. The chain is built from TRBV29-1 and TRBJ2-1, with 9 bases aligning to TRBD2. Germline lookup yields CDR1 SQVTM and CDR2 ANQGSEA. This CDR3 has 15 amino acids. Germline trimming cut 7 bases from V and 1 base from J; bases unmatched to any gene: 8. The CDR3 coding sequence is TGCAGCGCACTCCCGGCGGGAGGGTCCTACAATGAGCAGTTCTTC. As protein: CSALPAGGSYNEQFF.

This clonotype was found a few times. The gene calls are TRBV18 and TRBJ2-5; no definite D call. V was pared by 3 bases and J by 1 base, with 6 bases between. The germline V gene encodes CDR1 KGHSH and CDR2 LQKENI. This CDR3 spans 13 amino acids. The CDR3 coding sequence is TGTGCCAGCTCACCTCGTGTCCAAGAGACCCAGTACTTC. It yields the protein CASSPRVQETQYF.

This clonotype was observed many times. The genes are TRBV7-8 and TRBJ2-5, with D possibly being TRBD1 (6 bases). The CDR3 extends over 14 amino acids. Deletions cut 6 bases from V and 6 bases from J, with 17 bases between. CDR1 and CDR2 (germline): SGHVS, FQNEAQ. DNA of the CDR3: TGTGCCAGCAGACTAACAGGGATCTCCAAGACCCAGTACTTC. This translates into CASRLTGISKTQYF.

The chain employs TRBV4-1 and TRBJ2-1; 7 bases agree with TRBD2. V dropped 1 base and J dropped 0; count of bases not matched to a gene: 9. The CDR3 contains 18 residues. Germline V gives CDR1 MGHRA, CDR2 YSYEKL. CDR3 loop: CASSQGVSGISSYNEQFF. The CDR3 coding sequence is TGCGCCAGCAGCCAAGGCGTAAGCGGGATCAGCTCCTACAATGAGCAGTTCTTC.

This clonotype was counted at least ten times. V and J are TRBV29-1 and TRBJ2-4; D gene ambiguous. Germline CDR1 reads SQVTM; CDR2 reads ANQGSEA. The CDR3 runs to 11 residues. The V end lost 4 bases, the J end lost 7 bases, and 8 bases lay between the germline ends. CDR3 sequence reads: CSVGVKNIQYF. CDR3 sequence (DNA): TGCAGCGTTGGTGTTAAGAACATTCAGTACTTC.

This clonotype was counted between two and nine times. The chain has TRBV4-1 and TRBJ1-5; D possibly corresponds to TRBD1 (6 bases). The germline V gene encodes CDR1 MGHRA and CDR2 YSYEKL. The CDR3 is made up of 15 amino acids. Trimming removed 0 bases from V and 5 bases from J, with 11 bases in between. CDR3 DNA sequence: TGCGCCAGCAGCCAAGAGGGGGCAGGGGATCAGCCCCAGCATTTT. Residues: CASSQEGAGDQPQHF.

V and J are TRBV9 and TRBJ2-1; 11 nucleotides agree with TRBD2. Looked up from germline, CDR1 is SGDLS and CDR2 is YYNGEE. CDR3 length: 16 amino acids. V dropped 1 base and J dropped 4; count of bases not matched to a gene: 4. CDR3 residues: CASSVQGLAEYNEQFF. In nucleotides, the CDR3 is TGTGCCAGCAGCGTACAGGGACTAGCGGAATACAATGAGCAGTTCTTC.